The 26 T cell receptor beta chains listed next were all sequenced from one sample in a study of blood T cells in healthy people across ages. A second PCR, run for about 6 to 11 cycles, used a sample-barcoded 5' primer plus a J-beta primer mix. MiXCR was run by TCRdb on the 5' RACE reads, yielding one entry per CDR3 protein. The table lists over 1,500,000 distinct CDR3 sequences, roughly two fifths of them singletons. Specimen: blood. The source is a human donor in good health.

With regard to this clonotype: The junction shows a germline mismatch at one end, possibly a read error. The chain combines TRBV6-2 or TRBV6-3 with TRBJ2-7, with 7 bases that match TRBD2. The J call is doubtful: the DNA matches TRBJ2-5 better. This CDR3 has 13 amino acids. Per germline, CDR1 MNHEY and CDR2 SVGEGT. The CDR3 DNA sequence: TGTGCTAGCAACCGAAGCGGGGCCAAGACCCAGTACTTC. Amino acid sequence: CASNRSGAKTQYF.

The V and J genes are TRBV20-1 and TRBJ1-1; D is possibly TRBD1 (6 bases). With 3 bases removed from V and 4 bases from J, the gap between germline ends came to 15 bases. The CDR3 totals 14 residues. CDR1 and CDR2 (germline): DFQATT, SNEGSKA (reference sequence). The CDR3 here is CSASSTTGTTEAFF. The CDR3 nucleotides are TGCAGTGCTAGCTCTACAACAGGGACCACTGAAGCTTTCTTT.

This sequence joins TRBV7-2 and TRBJ2-3; 7 bases fit TRBD1. Germline trimming cut 5 bases from V and 1 base from J; bases unmatched to any gene: 6. Germline values: CDR1 SGHTA, CDR2 FQGNSA. The CDR3 contains 15 residues. The chain's CDR3 is CASSRRQGGTDTQYF. The CDR3 DNA is TGTGCCAGCAGCCGTAGACAGGGCGGCACAGATACGCAGTATTTT.

This clonotype was counted only a few times. This rearrangement joins TRBV5-1 to TRBJ2-7; the D is unclear. Deletions cut 4 bases from V and 2 bases from J, with 16 bases between. Germline-derived CDR1 and CDR2 are SGHRS and YFSETQ. CDR3 length equals 15 residues. The CDR3 reads CASSPVPGRTYEQYF. CDR3 DNA sequence: TGCGCCAGCAGCCCGGTACCAGGTCGAACCTACGAGCAGTACTTC.

The chain recombines TRBV7-9 with TRBJ2-4, with a tentative D call TRBD2 (6 bases). CDR3 length: 14 amino acids. Germline CDR1 SEHNR, CDR2 FQNEAQ (reference sequence). V was clipped by 4 bases and J by 13 bases, with 20 bases between them. In DNA form, the CDR3 reads TGTGCCAGCAGCTCCCCGGGACTCTACAATGAGCAGTACTTC. It translates to CASSSPGLYNEQYF.

This clonotype was seen a few times. The chain combines TRBV23-1 with TRBJ2-5; D may correspond to TRBD1 or TRBD2 (5 bases each). TRBV23-1 counts as an open reading frame of uncertain function. The CDR3 totals 16 residues. The V end lost 9 bases, the J end lost 2 bases, and 22 bases lay between the germline ends. CDR3 nucleotide sequence: TGCGCCAGTAGCCTAGGGACCCCTTACGTTCAAGAGACCCAGTACTTC. Its protein is CASSLGTPYVQETQYF.

In its sample, this clonotype was seen a few times. The V and J genes are TRBV11-1 and TRBJ2-5, with a tentative D call TRBD2 (6 bases). Germline CDR1 SGHAT, CDR2 FQDESV (reference sequence). This CDR3 region has 15 residues. V was shortened by 3 bases and J by 5 bases, with 16 bases between the two germline ends. CDR3 in amino acids: CASSLVLAHGETQYF. The CDR3, as DNA: TGTGCCAGCAGCTTGGTTCTAGCGCATGGGGAGACCCAGTACTTC.

This clonotype was counted only a few times. The chain uses TRBV20-1 and TRBJ2-4; TRBD2 is a possible D gene (7 bases). CDR3 length: 13 residues. Germline V gives CDR1 DFQATT, CDR2 SNEGSKA (reference sequence). V lost 4 bases to trimming and J lost 13 bases, with 20 bases between them. CDR3 DNA sequence: TGCAGTGCTAAAGGACCCTTAGGGGGGGAGCAGTACTTC. Translation gives CSAKGPLGGEQYF.

This rearrangement joins TRBV5-1 to TRBJ1-1; no definite D call. The germline CDR1 and CDR2 sequences are SGHRS and YFSETQ. The V end lost 3 bases, the J end lost 1 base, and 10 bases lay between the germline ends. The CDR3 is 14 residues long. The CDR3 bases are TGCGCCAGCAGCTCTATACCCGGGAACACTGAAGCTTTCTTT. Translated: CASSSIPGNTEAFF. Filled out from reference TRBV5-1 and TRBJ1-1, the complete variable domain reads KAGVTQTPRYLIKTRGQQVTLSCSPISGHRSVSWYQQTPGQGLQFLFEYFSETQRNKGNFPGRFSGRQFSNSRSEMNVSTLELGDSALYLCASSSIPGNTEAFFGQGTRLTVV.

In this sample, this clonotype turned up a few times. The chain carries TRBV29-1 and TRBJ2-3; D gene unclear. The CDR3 totals 13 residues. Deletions cut 6 bases from V and 6 bases from J, with 16 bases between. Germline loops: CDR1 SQVTM, CDR2 ANQGSEA. The CDR3 DNA is TGCAGCGTCCGTGGCCGCCTGGCGGATACGCAGTATTTT. As protein: CSVRGRLADTQYF.

The gene calls are TRBV20-1 and TRBJ2-7; the match to TRBD2 covers 9 bases. V lost 0 bases to trimming and J lost 4 bases; unmatched junction nucleotides: 7. CDR1 is DFQATT, CDR2 SNEGSKA, per germline (reference sequence). CDR3 length: 15 residues. CDR3 sequence reads: CSARDGQREVYEQYF. DNA of the CDR3: TGCAGTGCTAGAGACGGCCAGCGGGAGGTTTACGAGCAGTACTTC.

This chain links TRBV20-1 with TRBJ2-1; 12 nucleotides line up with TRBD2. The CDR3 has 15 residues. CDR1 and CDR2 (germline): DFQATT, SNEGSKA (reference sequence). Trimming at V came to 2 bases and at J to 6 bases, leaving 5 bases not matched to a gene. In nucleotides, the CDR3 is TGCAGTGCTAGATCGCCTAGCGGGGGGGCCAATGAGCAGTTCTTC. This encodes CSARSPSGGANEQFF.

This chain uses TRBV10-3 with TRBJ1-5; D ambiguous. Germline V gene lookup returns CDR1 ENHRY and CDR2 SYGVKD. The CDR3 sequence is 14 residues long. V lost 0 bases, J lost 15 bases, and 18 bases lay in between. The chain's CDR3 is CAISESGGISAVHF. CDR3 DNA: TGTGCCATCAGTGAGTCAGGAGGGATTAGTGCTGTGCATTTT.

This clonotype has more than one count but fewer than ten. The gene calls are TRBV6-5 and TRBJ1-2; D unclear. The V end lost 11 bases, the J end lost 0 bases, and 13 bases lay between the germline ends. The CDR3 extends over 13 amino acids. Germline V gene data show CDR1 as MNHEY and CDR2 as SVGAGI. CDR3 coding DNA: TGTGCCGCGATAGGAGGGTCTAACTATGGCTACACCTTC. Translation: CAAIGGSNYGYTF.

There are a few counts of this clonotype. This chain joins TRBV5-6 and TRBJ1-1; D gene ambiguous. Germline CDR1 reads SGHDT; CDR2 reads YYEEEE. The CDR3 loop spans 13 amino acids. Trimming removed 0 bases from V and 8 bases from J, with 11 bases in between. The CDR3 loop is CASSLVVGPEAFF. In DNA form, the CDR3 reads TGTGCCAGCAGCTTGGTGGTAGGGCCCGAAGCTTTCTTT.

The chain combines TRBV11-2 with TRBJ2-5, with D possibly being TRBD2 (6 bases). V was pared by 11 bases and J by 6 bases, with 28 bases between. The CDR3 runs 16 residues. Germline lookup yields CDR1 SGHAT and CDR2 FQNNGV. CDR3 in DNA: TGTGCCTACAGCCCTCTCATCCTCGGGGGAAAAAAGACCCAGTACTTC. Its translation is CAYSPLILGGKKTQYF.

A single count supports this clonotype. The DNA of the CDR3 is TGTGCCAGCACCTCCCAGGGCAGGGTATGGTATGGCTACACCTTC. This sequence encodes CASTSQGRVWYGYTF. The chain uses TRBV5-6 and TRBJ1-2; possible D gene TRBD1, 5 bases. Trimming cost V 6 bases and J 5 bases, with 20 bases left between them. This CDR3 spans 15 amino acids. Germline CDR1 and CDR2: SGHDT and YYEEEE.

The genes are TRBV29-1 and TRBJ2-7; no definite D call. This CDR3 has 11 residues. Germline CDR1 SQVTM, CDR2 ANQGSEA. Trimming stripped 5 bases from V and 2 bases from J, with 7 bases between. CDR3 sequence: CSVSDPYEQYF. In DNA form, the CDR3 reads TGCAGCGTTAGCGACCCCTACGAGCAGTACTTC.

V and J are TRBV20-1 and TRBJ2-7; a possible D gene is TRBD1 (6 bases). The CDR3 is made up of 16 amino acids. The germline V gene encodes CDR1 DFQATT and CDR2 SNEGSKA (reference sequence). V was pared by 4 bases and J by 4 bases, with 23 bases between. CDR3 DNA sequence: TGCAGTGCTAACCCGCGGGCCAGGGGTGGTGGGTACGAGCAGTACTTC. Its protein product is CSANPRARGGGYEQYF.

The V call is TRBV4-1, the J call TRBJ2-1, with 7 bases matching TRBD1. The germline CDR1 and CDR2 sequences are MGHRA and YSYEKL. Trimming took 3 bases from V and 7 from J; bases not matched to a gene: 9. The CDR3 is made up of 15 amino acids. CDR3 nucleotide sequence: TGCGCCAGCAGCCAGCCGGGACAGAGGTGGAATGAGCAGTTCTTC. Its protein product is CASSQPGQRWNEQFF.

This rearrangement joins TRBV5-1 to TRBJ2-2, with D maybe TRBD1 (6 bases). There are 13 residues in the CDR3. The germline V gene has CDR1 SGHRS and CDR2 YFSETQ. Trimming pared 2 bases from V and 8 bases from J, leaving 10 bases between. CDR3: CASSFRTEGELFF. The CDR3 region has the DNA TGCGCCAGCAGCTTCAGGACAGAAGGGGAGCTGTTTTTT.

The sample holds a few counts of this clonotype. The rearrangement joins TRBV20-1 to TRBJ1-4; no reliable D call. Per the germline V gene, CDR1 is DFQATT and CDR2 is SNEGSKA (reference sequence). The CDR3 runs 13 residues. With 0 bases removed from V and 0 bases from J, the gap between germline ends came to 2 bases. The CDR3 protein is CSAREATNEKLFF. The CDR3 region has the DNA TGCAGTGCTAGAGAAGCAACTAATGAAAAACTGTTTTTT.

The V and J genes are TRBV29-1 and TRBJ2-7; D is perhaps TRBD2 (6 bases). The V end lost 3 bases, the J end lost 7 bases, and 16 bases lay between the germline ends. The length of the CDR3 is 13 residues. The germline gives CDR1 SQVTM, CDR2 ANQGSEA. DNA of the CDR3: TGCAGCGTTGAGGAGGGCACCGTTGGGGAGCAGTACTTC. Translating gives CSVEEGTVGEQYF.

Here the CDR3 reads CASGLGSTDTQYF. In DNA form, the CDR3 reads TGTGCCAGCGGCCTGGGTTCCACAGATACGCAGTATTTT. The rearrangement joins TRBV6-5 to TRBJ2-3, with no clear D. CDR3 length: 13 residues. V was shortened by 8 bases and J by 2 bases, with 11 bases between the two germline ends. The germline CDR1 and CDR2 sequences are MNHEY and SVGAGI.

The rearrangement links TRBV7-2 to TRBJ2-1; TRBD2 agrees at 7 bases. This CDR3 contains 15 residues. Germline V gene lookup returns CDR1 SGHTA and CDR2 FQGNSA. After removal of 7 bases from V and 2 bases from J, the junction contained 8 bases not matched to a gene. CDR3 residues: CASINSGGPYNEQFF. For the CDR3, the DNA is TGTGCCAGCATCAACTCGGGGGGACCCTACAATGAGCAGTTCTTC.

The CDR3 loop is CASSYLGRDRPYGYTF. DNA of the CDR3: TGTGCCAGCAGTTACCTGGGCCGGGACAGACCTTATGGCTACACCTTC. The V call is TRBV6-5, the J call TRBJ1-2; 7 bases match TRBD1. The CDR3 is 16 residues long. V dropped 2 bases and J dropped 5; count of bases not matched to a gene: 11. Germline assignment: CDR1 MNHEY and CDR2 SVGAGI.